The rows below give T cell receptor beta chains drawn from one sample of a study of blood T cells in healthy people across ages. TCRdb re-called the 5' RACE reads with MiXCR, one entry per CDR3 protein. Altogether around 1.5 million distinct CDR3 sequences are present, roughly 64% being singletons, with the ten largest covering about 6.7%. Sequenced input: blood. The receptors here all came from a man aged 18 to 30 in good health. The CDR3 runs from the conserved cysteine through the conserved F or W. Each record gives: V gene, D gene, J gene, clone size, CDR3 DNA, CDR3 protein. The D gene is left open where the match is weak. Clone size is not always given. Where it is, it says once, few, many or a class for expanded clones.

V: TRBV6-1; D: TRBD2; J: TRBJ2-1; size: -; DNA: TGTGCCAGCAGGGAGAATAGCGGGAGTTTGGGAAATGAGCAGTTCTTC; CDR3: CASRENSGSLGNEQFF
V: TRBV11-2; D: -; J: TRBJ2-3; size: -; DNA: TGTGCCAGCAGGGGGTTTCCGGGGAGCACAGATACGCAGTATTTT; CDR3: CASRGFPGSTDTQYF
V: TRBV2; D: -; J: TRBJ2-3; size: -; DNA: TGTGCCAGCAGCAGGGCGCTCGGTACGCAGTATTTT; CDR3: CASSRALGTQYF
V: TRBV4-1; D: TRBD1; J: TRBJ1-4; size: -; DNA: TGCGCCAGCAGCCAAACGACAGGGAAGGGTGAAAAACTGTTTTTT; CDR3: CASSQTTGKGEKLFF
V: TRBV29-1; D: -; J: TRBJ1-1; size: few; DNA: TGCAGCGTTGCCGACAGCTACACTGAAGCTTTCTTT; CDR3: CSVADSYTEAFF
V: TRBV11-2; D: -; J: TRBJ2-7; size: once; DNA: TGTGCCAGCAGCTTAGACCCCCAGAGGGCCTACGAGCAGTACTTC; CDR3: CASSLDPQRAYEQYF
V: TRBV20-1; D: -; J: TRBJ2-7; size: -; DNA: TGCAGTGCCCAGGCTGGCGGTCCCCGCTACGAGCAGTACTTC; CDR3: CSAQAGGPRYEQYF
V: TRBV4-1; D: -; J: TRBJ2-6; size: -; DNA: TGCGCCAGCAGCTGGGACTCCCCCTATGGGGCCAACGTCCTGACTTTC; CDR3: CASSWDSPYGANVLTF
V: TRBV7-2; D: -; J: TRBJ2-2; size: -; DNA: TGTGCCAGCAACCTAGGGAGGGGGCGCGGCACCGGGGAGCTGTTTTTT; CDR3: CASNLGRGRGTGELFF
V: TRBV10-3; D: -; J: TRBJ2-1; size: -; DNA: TGTGCCATCCAAAATGGGACTGGGAATGAGCAGTTCTTC; CDR3: CAIQNGTGNEQFF
V: TRBV20-1; D: TRBD1; J: TRBJ2-5; size: -; DNA: TGCAGTGCTAGTCTGGACAGGGGAAAAGAGACCCAGTACTTC; CDR3: CSASLDRGKETQYF
V: TRBV6-5; D: TRBD2; J: TRBJ2-3; size: -; DNA: TGTGCCAGCAGTTACGCGGGGGGGCCCCCAGATACGCAGTATTTT; CDR3: CASSYAGGPPDTQYF
V: TRBV5-1; D: -; J: TRBJ2-7; size: once; DNA: TGCGCCAGCAGCTCCGTTGCACCGGGTATCTACGAGCAGTACTTC; CDR3: CASSSVAPGIYEQYF
V: TRBV29-1; D: -; J: TRBJ1-4; size: few; DNA: TGCAGCGTTGTCGGGACAACAAATGAAAAACTGTTTTTT; CDR3: CSVVGTTNEKLFF
V: TRBV7-8; D: TRBD1; J: TRBJ2-1; size: -; DNA: TGTGCCAGCAGCCGAAGGGACAGGGGGCACGAGCAGTTCTTC; CDR3: CASSRRDRGHEQFF
V: TRBV9; D: -; J: TRBJ2-5; size: -; DNA: TGTGCCAGCAGCGTAGATGCAGGGGCCCAAGAGACCCAGTACTTC; CDR3: CASSVDAGAQETQYF
V: TRBV3-1; D: -; J: TRBJ2-7; size: -; DNA: TGTGCCAGCAGCCAAGGACGTTTGCAATTGTCCTACGAGCAGTACTTC; CDR3: CASSQGRLQLSYEQYF
V: TRBV5-1; D: -; J: TRBJ2-7; size: -; DNA: TGCGCCAGCAGCCTTTCGGGGGGCCTAACCTACGAGCAGTACTTC; CDR3: CASSLSGGLTYEQYF
V: TRBV5-1; D: TRBD1; J: TRBJ1-2; size: -; DNA: TGCGCCAGCAGCCCGACCGGGACAGGGCAGGCCACGACTGGCTACACCTTC; CDR3: CASSPTGTGQATTGYTF
V: TRBV6-5; D: -; J: TRBJ1-2; size: -; DNA: TGTGCCAGCAGTTCCTCGTTGGGAGGGGTGAGGGGCCACACCTTC; CDR3: CASSSSLGGVRGHTF
V: TRBV28; D: -; J: TRBJ2-7; size: few; DNA: TGTGCCAGCAGTCCCGCTAGGATCGAGCAGTACTTC; CDR3: CASSPARIEQYF